The 10 T cell receptor beta chains below were found in one sample sequenced in a study of blood T cell repertoires in COVID-19. Clones were read by immunoSEQ multiplex PCR, and TCRdb kept only the in-frame ones, dropping some. The data show under 200,000 clones, roughly 91% seen once. What was sequenced was peripheral blood. All receptors derive from a man between 50 and 59 years old who had recovered from COVID-19.

The chain uses TRBV5-1 and TRBJ2-5, with 7 bases that match TRBD2. Trimming cost V 2 bases and J 2 bases; bases outside gene matches: 3. In germline, CDR1 is SGHRS, CDR2 YFSETQ. CDR3 length: 14 amino acids. CDR3 amino acids: CASSFGGLQETQYF. For the CDR3, the DNA is TGCGCCAGCAGCTTCGGGGGACTACAAGAGACCCAGTACTTC. Complete variable domain (other parts from reference TRBV5-1 and TRBJ2-5): KAGVTQTPRYLIKTRGQQVTLSCSPISGHRSVSWYQQTPGQGLQFLFEYFSETQRNKGNFPGRFSGRQFSNSRSEMNVSTLELGDSALYLCASSFGGLQETQYFGPGTRLLVL.

The V call is TRBV24-1, the J call TRBJ1-2; 9 bases line up with TRBD1. V gave up 5 bases and J gave up 7 bases; unmatched junction bases: 4. CDR3 size: 13 residues. The V gene's germline CDR1 is KGHDR and CDR2 SFDVKD. CDR3 in amino acids: CATSVTGGSGYTF. In DNA, the CDR3 is TGTGCCACCAGTGTTACAGGGGGCTCTGGCTACACCTTC.

The chain is built from TRBV7-2 and TRBJ1-1; TRBD1 is a possible D gene (5 bases). The V end lost 2 bases, the J end lost 6 bases, and 13 bases lay between the germline ends. Germline CDR1 reads SGHTA; CDR2 reads FQGNSA. CDR3 length: 14 amino acids. CDR3 nucleotides: TGTGCCAGCAGCTTAAAAGCGCGGGGCGCTGAAGCTTTCTTT. It translates to CASSLKARGAEAFF.

The chain has TRBV2 and TRBJ1-5; tentative D call: TRBD1 (5 bases). This CDR3 has 15 residues. Germline V gene data show CDR1 as SNHLY and CDR2 as FYNNEI. V lost 4 bases, J lost 0 bases, and 10 bases lay in between. The CDR3 DNA reads as TGTGCCAGCAGTGGAGTGACAGTTAGCAATCAGCCCCAGCATTTT. Its protein product is CASSGVTVSNQPQHF.

J is TRBJ2-7 and V is TRBV6-2 or TRBV6-3, with 12 nucleotides matching TRBD2. V lost 4 bases and J lost 4; bases outside the gene matches: 17. Germline values: CDR1 MNHEY, CDR2 SVGEGT. The CDR3 length is 19 residues. The CDR3 sequence is CASSSGRLAGANRMYEQYF. CDR3 nucleotides: TGTGCCAGCAGTTCAGGGCGACTAGCGGGAGCCAACCGTATGTACGAGCAGTACTTC.

The CDR3 nucleotides are TGTGCCAGTAGTTTAAGCGGGGACTTCTACGAGCAGTACTTC. Translation gives CASSLSGDFYEQYF. The chain carries TRBV19 and TRBJ2-7; TRBD2 aligns across 7 bases. J lost 3 bases, V lost 5 bases, and 7 bases had no gene match. Germline V gene lookup returns CDR1 LNHDA and CDR2 SQIVND (reference sequence). The CDR3 runs to 14 residues.

The J gene is TRBJ2-2, the V gene TRBV6-5; TRBD1 aligns across 9 bases. The CDR3 has 14 amino acids. V shed 11 bases and J 5 bases; nucleotides not matched to a gene: 9. Germline CDR1 reads MNHEY; CDR2 reads SVGAGI. CDR3 DNA: TGTGCCGCGGCAGGACAGGGGCTTACCGGGGAGCTGTTTTTT. Translation gives CAAAGQGLTGELFF.

The chain couples TRBV9 to TRBJ1-2, with TRBD1 matching over 9 bases. Trimming took 0 bases from V and 5 from J; bases not matched to a gene: 5. CDR1 and CDR2 from the germline V gene are SGDLS and YYNGEE. The CDR3 is 15 amino acids. CDR3 sequence (DNA): TGTGCCAGCAGCGTAGGGGGGACAGGGAGGTATGGCTACACCTTC. It codes for CASSVGGTGRYGYTF. The complete variable domain, with remaining parts taken from reference TRBV9 and TRBJ1-2, reads DSGVTQTPKHLITATGQRVTLRCSPRSGDLSVYWYQQSLDQGLQFLIQYYNGEERAKGNILERFSAQQFPDLHSELNLSSLELGDSALYFCASSVGGTGRYGYTFGSGTRLTVV.

The chain links TRBV6-5 to TRBJ2-2; D not certain. V lost 6 bases and J 9 bases, leaving 14 bases between the germline ends. CDR3 length: 13 residues. The V gene's germline CDR1 is MNHEY and CDR2 SVGAGI. CDR3 sequence: CASRSLPVRELFF. The CDR3 nucleotides read TGTGCCAGCAGATCTCTCCCGGTCCGGGAGCTGTTTTTT.

The chain links TRBV7-9 to TRBJ2-5; 9 bases align to TRBD1. The germline CDR1 and CDR2 sequences are SEHNR and FQNEAQ (reference sequence). V trimming: 4 bases; J trimming: 6 bases; junction bases outside the gene matches: 15. CDR3 length equals 17 residues. The CDR3 DNA follows: TGTGCCAGCAGCTCCTACAAAGGGACAGGGAGGGCAAAGACCCAGTACTTC. Protein sequence: CASSSYKGTGRAKTQYF.